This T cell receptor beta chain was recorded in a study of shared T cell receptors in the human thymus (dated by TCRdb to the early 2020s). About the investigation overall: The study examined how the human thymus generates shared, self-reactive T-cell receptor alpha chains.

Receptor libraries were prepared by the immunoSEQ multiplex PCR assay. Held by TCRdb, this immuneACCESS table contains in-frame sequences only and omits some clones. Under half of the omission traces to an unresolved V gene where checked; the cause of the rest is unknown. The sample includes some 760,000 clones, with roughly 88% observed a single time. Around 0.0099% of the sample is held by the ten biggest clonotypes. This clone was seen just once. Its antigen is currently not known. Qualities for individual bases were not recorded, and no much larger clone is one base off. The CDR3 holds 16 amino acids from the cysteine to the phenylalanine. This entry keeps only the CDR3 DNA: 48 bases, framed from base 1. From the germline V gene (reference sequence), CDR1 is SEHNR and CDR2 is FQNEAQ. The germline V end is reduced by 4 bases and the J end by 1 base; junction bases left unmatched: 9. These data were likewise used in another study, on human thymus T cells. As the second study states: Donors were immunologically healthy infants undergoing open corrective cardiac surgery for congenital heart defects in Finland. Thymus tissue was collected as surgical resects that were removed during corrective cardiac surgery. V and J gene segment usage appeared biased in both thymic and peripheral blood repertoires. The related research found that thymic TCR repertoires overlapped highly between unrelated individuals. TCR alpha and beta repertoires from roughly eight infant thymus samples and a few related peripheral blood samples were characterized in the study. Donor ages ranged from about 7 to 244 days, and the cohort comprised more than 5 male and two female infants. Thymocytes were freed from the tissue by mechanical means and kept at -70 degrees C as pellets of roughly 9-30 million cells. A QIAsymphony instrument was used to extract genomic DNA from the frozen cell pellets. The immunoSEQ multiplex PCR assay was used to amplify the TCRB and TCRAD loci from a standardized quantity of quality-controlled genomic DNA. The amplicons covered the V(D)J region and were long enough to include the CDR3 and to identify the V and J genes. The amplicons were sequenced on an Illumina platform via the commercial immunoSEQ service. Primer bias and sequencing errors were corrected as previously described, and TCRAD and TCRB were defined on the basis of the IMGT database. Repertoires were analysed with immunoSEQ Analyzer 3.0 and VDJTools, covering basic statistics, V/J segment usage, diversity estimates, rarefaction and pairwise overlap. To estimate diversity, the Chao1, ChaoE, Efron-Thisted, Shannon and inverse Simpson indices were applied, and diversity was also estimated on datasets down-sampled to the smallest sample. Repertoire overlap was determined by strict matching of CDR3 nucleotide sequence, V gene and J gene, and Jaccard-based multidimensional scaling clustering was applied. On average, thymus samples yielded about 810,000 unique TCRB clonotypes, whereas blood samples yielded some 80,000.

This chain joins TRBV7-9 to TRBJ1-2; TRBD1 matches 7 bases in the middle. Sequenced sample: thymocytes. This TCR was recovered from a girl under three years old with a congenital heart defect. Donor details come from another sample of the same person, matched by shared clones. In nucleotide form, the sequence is TGTGCCAGCAGCTCCTGGGCGGGACAGCATAACTATGGCTACACCTTC. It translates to CASSSWAGQHNYGYTF.